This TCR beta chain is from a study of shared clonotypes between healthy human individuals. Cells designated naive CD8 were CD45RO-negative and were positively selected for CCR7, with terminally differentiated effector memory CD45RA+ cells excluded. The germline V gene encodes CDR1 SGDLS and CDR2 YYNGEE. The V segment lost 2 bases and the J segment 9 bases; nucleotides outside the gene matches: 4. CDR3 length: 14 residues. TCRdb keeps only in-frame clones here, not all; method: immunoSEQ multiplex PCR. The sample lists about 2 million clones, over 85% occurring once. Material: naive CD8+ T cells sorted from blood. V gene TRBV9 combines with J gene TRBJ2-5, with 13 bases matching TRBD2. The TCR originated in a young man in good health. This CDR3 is CASSVGLAGFAQYF. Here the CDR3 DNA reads TGTGCCAGCAGCGTGGGACTAGCGGGGTTTGCCCAGTACTTC.